These 12 T cell receptor beta chains were all obtained from the same sample, sequenced in a study of T cell responses to AZD1222 COVID-19 vaccine. Method: immunoSEQ multiplex PCR; TCRdb's copy keeps in-frame clones and lacks some. This table holds about 150,000 clones, 70% to 90% found once. The sequenced sample was peripheral blood, obtained on day 0 of AZD1222 vaccination. The receptors derive from an adult in good health.

The rearrangement links TRBV30 to TRBJ1-5; D is uncertain. There are 13 residues in the CDR3. Looked up from germline, CDR1 is GTSNPN and CDR2 is SVGIG (reference sequence). V shed 0 bases and J shed 7 bases, with 10 bases lying between them. CDR3 loop: CAWSVPPMQPQHF. CDR3 DNA sequence: TGTGCCTGGAGTGTACCCCCAATGCAGCCCCAGCATTTT.

The J gene is TRBJ1-5, the V gene TRBV28, with D possibly being TRBD1 (6 bases). Trimming took off 7 bases at V and 4 bases at J, with 14 bases between the two ends. Germline CDR1 is MDHEN and CDR2 is SYDVKM. The CDR3 has 14 amino acids. The CDR3 loop reads CASKEGGFNQPQHF. The CDR3 nucleotides read TGTGCCAGCAAAGAGGGGGGCTTTAATCAGCCCCAGCATTTT.

The chain employs TRBV3-1 (or the pseudogene TRBV3-2) and TRBJ1-2; possible D gene TRBD1, 6 bases. CDR1 and CDR2 (germline): LGHDT, YNNKEL (reference sequence). V was shortened by 7 bases and J by 7 bases, with 19 bases between the two germline ends. The CDR3 is made up of 14 amino acids. The CDR3 nucleotides read TGTGCCAGCACCCAGCCCGGGGGCGGAGGTGGCTACACCTTC. Translation gives CASTQPGGGGGYTF.

The chain uses TRBV7-9 and TRBJ2-7; D unresolved. The V gene lost 7 bases and the J gene lost 1 base, with 14 bases spanning the gap. The CDR3 covers 14 residues. Germline V gene data show CDR1 as SEHNR and CDR2 as FQNEAQ (reference sequence). The CDR3 DNA reads TGTGCCAGCATCCCTATCCGCGGATCCTACGAGCAGTACTTC. Protein sequence: CASIPIRGSYEQYF.

The chain carries TRBV9 and TRBJ2-1; 9 positions agree with TRBD2. Germline CDR1 SGDLS, CDR2 YYNGEE. The CDR3 is 13 amino acids. The junction had 9 bases not matched to a gene; V was cut back by 4 bases and J by 13 bases. The CDR3 nucleotides are TGTGCCAGCAGCCCACCCAGCGGGACTAGCCAGTTCTTC. Translating gives CASSPPSGTSQFF.

The chain recombines TRBV27 with TRBJ1-1; TRBD1 is a possible D gene (6 bases). This CDR3 contains 14 residues. Between the trimmed V and J ends, which lost 5 bases and 11 bases, there was a span of 21 bases. Germline CDR1 MNHEY, CDR2 SMNVEV (reference sequence). The CDR3 loop reads CASSLTKNRVGAFF. As DNA, the CDR3 is TGTGCCAGCAGTCTGACAAAAAACAGGGTAGGGGCTTTCTTT.

This clone is a singleton in its sample. The chain links TRBV10-3 to TRBJ2-7; D perhaps matches TRBD2 (5 bases). The germline V gene has CDR1 ENHRY and CDR2 SYGVKD. The CDR3 has 14 residues. Trimming cost V 4 bases and J 4 bases, with 14 bases left between them. The CDR3 region is CAISVEGERYEQYF. The CDR3 region has the DNA TGTGCCATCAGTGTCGAGGGAGAAAGATACGAGCAGTACTTC.

V is TRBV5-1 and J is TRBJ2-3, with TRBD1 as a possible D gene (6 bases). Between the trimmed V and J ends, which lost 5 bases and 3 bases, there was a span of 13 bases. In germline, CDR1 is SGHRS, CDR2 YFSETQ. This CDR3 is 14 amino acids long. The CDR3 DNA reads as TGCGCCAGCAGTAACAGGGATCGGACAGATACGCAGTATTTT. It specifies CASSNRDRTDTQYF. The whole variable domain, filled in from reference TRBV5-1 and TRBJ2-3, reads KAGVTQTPRYLIKTRGQQVTLSCSPISGHRSVSWYQQTPGQGLQFLFEYFSETQRNKGNFPGRFSGRQFSNSRSEMNVSTLELGDSALYLCASSNRDRTDTQYFGPGTRLTVL.

The genes are TRBV5-4 and TRBJ1-1; no firm D call. V was clipped by 2 bases and J by 9 bases, with 17 bases between them. The CDR3 has 14 residues. Germline assignment: CDR1 SGHNT and CDR2 YYREEE (reference sequence). For the CDR3, the DNA is TGTGCCAGCAGCTTCGGAGGGCCCCTGTTGAAAGCTTTCTTT. Protein sequence: CASSFGGPLLKAFF.

This sequence joins TRBV29-1 and TRBJ1-2; D gene uncertain. V dropped 5 bases and J dropped 7 bases, with 11 bases sitting between them. CDR3 length equals 11 residues. Germline CDR1 reads SQVTM; CDR2 reads ANQGSEA. The CDR3 DNA follows: TGCAGCGTTACAGAACCGGGTGGCTACACCTTC. As protein: CSVTEPGGYTF.

The rearrangement links TRBV5-1 to TRBJ1-2; D is unclear. CDR1 and CDR2 (germline): SGHRS, YFSETQ. The V and J ends lost 0 bases and 3 bases respectively, with 9 bases between them. The CDR3 runs 14 residues. CDR3 in DNA: TGCGCCAGCAGCTTGGAGCCGGGTGACTATGGCTACACCTTC. The encoded protein is CASSLEPGDYGYTF. Full variable domain (remainder filled in from reference TRBV5-1 and TRBJ1-2): KAGVTQTPRYLIKTRGQQVTLSCSPISGHRSVSWYQQTPGQGLQFLFEYFSETQRNKGNFPGRFSGRQFSNSRSEMNVSTLELGDSALYLCASSLEPGDYGYTFGSGTRLTVV.

This rearrangement joins TRBV19 to TRBJ2-7, with 7 bases matching TRBD2. Trimming took 7 bases from V and 6 from J; bases not matched to a gene: 6. The CDR3 runs to 12 residues. Per germline, CDR1 LNHDA and CDR2 SQIVND (reference sequence). This chain's CDR3 is CASIFREGEQYF. CDR3 nucleotide sequence: TGTGCCAGTATTTTCAGGGAGGGCGAGCAGTACTTC.